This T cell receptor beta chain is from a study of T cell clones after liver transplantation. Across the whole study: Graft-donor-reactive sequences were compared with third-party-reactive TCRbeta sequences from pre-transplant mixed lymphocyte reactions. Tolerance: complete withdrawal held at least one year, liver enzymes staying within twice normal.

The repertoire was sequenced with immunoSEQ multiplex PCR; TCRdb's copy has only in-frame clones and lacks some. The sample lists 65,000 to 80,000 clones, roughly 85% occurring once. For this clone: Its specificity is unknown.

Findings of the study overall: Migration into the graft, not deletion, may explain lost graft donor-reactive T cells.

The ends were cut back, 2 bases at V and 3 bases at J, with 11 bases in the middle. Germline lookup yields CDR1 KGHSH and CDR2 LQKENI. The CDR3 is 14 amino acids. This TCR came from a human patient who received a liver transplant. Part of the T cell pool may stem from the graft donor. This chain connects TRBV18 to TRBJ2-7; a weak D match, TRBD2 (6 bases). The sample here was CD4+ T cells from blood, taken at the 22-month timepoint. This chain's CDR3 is CASSPGGSLYEQYF. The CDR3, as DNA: TGTGCCAGCTCACCAGGAGGGTCTCTCTACGAGCAGTACTTC.